This T cell receptor beta chain emerged from a study of blood T cell repertoires in COVID-19. Study-level background: Whether acute or convalescent, the COVID-19 samples came from the United States, Italy and Spain. Nucleic acid was either cDNA or gDNA, and it came from T cells, B-cell-depleted T cells, or PBMCs.

The CDR3 runs to 15 residues. Germline CDR1 and CDR2: LNHDA and SQIVND (reference sequence). V was cut by 3 bases and J by 0 bases, with 6 bases left in between. Profiled with immunoSEQ multiplex PCR; TCRdb holds only in-frame clones, not every one. The sample holds hundreds of thousands of clones, around 87% seen once. The sample was peripheral blood. The V and J genes are TRBV19 and TRBJ2-6; D perhaps matches TRBD1 (5 bases). The sequence was obtained from a woman aged 55-69 years with COVID-19, enrolled during active disease. In nucleotides, the CDR3 is TGTGCCAGTAGTATTCAGGGCTCTGGGGCCAACGTCCTGACTTTC. Protein sequence: CASSIQGSGANVLTF.